The 21 T cell receptor beta chains presented below share a single source sample, sequenced in a study of regulatory T cells in long-lasting Graves disease. Sequencing libraries for TCR beta were prepared with iRepertoire HTBI primers and Arm-PCR of CDR3 regions. TCRdb fed the multiplex PCR reads into MiXCR, producing one record per CDR3 protein. The data hold about 430,000 distinct CDR3 sequences, with approximately 16% observed a single time. The time point is: newly diagnosed GD, antithyroid drugs for less than 3 months. After RNA was extracted from PBMCs, the TCR library was made from it. The sample was also linked to a second study, of T cells in Graves' hyperthyroidism and ophthalmopathy.

Sample: peripheral blood mononuclear cells (PBMCs), taken at new diagnosis, from a patient treated with antithyroid drugs. These receptors all stem from a woman aged 40 to 50 with Graves disease.

About this clonotype itself: The junction and the germline gene differ at one end; a read error may be behind it. The chain couples TRBV7-7 to TRBJ2-4; possibly TRBD1 or TRBD2 for D (5 bases each). Germline V gene lookup returns CDR1 SSHAT and CDR2 FNYEAQ (reference sequence). This CDR3 is 13 amino acids long. This CDR3 is CASSVGPRGIQYF. The CDR3 nucleotides are TGTGCTAGCAGCGTGGGGCCCCGGGGCATTCAGTACTTC.

CDR3 DNA sequence: TGCAGTGCCATCGGGACAGCATACAATCAGCCCCAGCATTTT. Amino acids: CSAIGTAYNQPQHF. This sequence joins TRBV20-1 and TRBJ1-5, with TRBD1 identical over 7 bases. The CDR3 covers 14 residues. Germline CDR1 DFQATT, CDR2 SNEGSKA (reference sequence). The V gene end was trimmed by 6 bases and the J gene end by 3 bases; junction bases not matched to a gene: 8.

Ten or more counts support this clonotype. The rearrangement uses TRBV2 and TRBJ1-4; a weak D match, TRBD1 (5 bases). Trimming took 10 bases from V and 4 from J, leaving 10 bases between them. The CDR3 covers 12 residues. Germline lookup yields CDR1 SNHLY and CDR2 FYNNEI. The CDR3 is CATRDHNEKLFF. CDR3 sequence (DNA): TGTGCCACCCGGGACCATAATGAAAAACTGTTTTTT. The full variable domain, completed using reference TRBV2 and TRBJ1-4, is EPEVTQTPSHQVTQMGQEVILRCVPISNHLYFYWYRQILGQKVEFLVSFYNNEISEKSEIFDDQFSVERPDGSNFTLKIRSTKLEDSAMYFCATRDHNEKLFFGSGTQLSVL.

This clonotype was seen a few times. The CDR3 DNA follows: TGTGCCAGCAGCCAAGGGGCTAGCGGTTTTAGCTCCTACAATGAGCAGTTCTTC. Amino acid sequence: CASSQGASGFSSYNEQFF. This chain uses TRBV3-1 with TRBJ2-1; 7 bases match TRBD2. The germline V gene encodes CDR1 LGHDT and CDR2 YNNKEL (reference sequence). The CDR3 totals 18 residues. After removal of 1 base from V and 0 bases from J, the junction contained 9 bases not matched to a gene.

This clonotype was recorded many times. The genes are TRBV15 and TRBJ1-3; D ambiguous. The length of the CDR3 is 15 residues. The ends were cut back, 0 bases at V and 0 bases at J, with 6 bases in the middle. Per germline, CDR1 LNHNV and CDR2 YYDKDF (reference sequence). The CDR3, as DNA: TGTGCCACCAGCAGAGACCCGTACTCTGGAAACACCATATATTTT. Encoded protein: CATSRDPYSGNTIYF.

This clonotype was seen ten or more times. The V and J genes are TRBV12-3 or TRBV12-4 and TRBJ1-2, with 7 bases identical to TRBD1. The V segment lost 7 bases and the J segment 4 bases; nucleotides outside the gene matches: 9. This CDR3 is built from 14 residues. The CDR3 region is CASTETGRGYGYTF. The CDR3 coding sequence is TGTGCCAGCACCGAGACAGGGAGAGGCTATGGCTACACCTTC.

This clonotype was seen a few times. The chain couples TRBV6-5 to TRBJ2-1; 12 nucleotides align to TRBD2. J lost 5 bases, V lost 2 bases, and 16 bases had no gene match. The CDR3 has 20 residues. Germline V gene data show CDR1 as MNHEY and CDR2 as SVGAGI. CDR3 sequence: CASSYGWPSGRARDDNEQFF. The CDR3 DNA is TGTGCCAGCAGTTACGGTTGGCCTAGCGGGAGGGCCAGGGATGACAATGAGCAGTTCTTC.

V and J are TRBV4-1 and TRBJ2-5, with TRBD1 matching 10 bases. Germline assignment: CDR1 MGHRA and CDR2 YSYEKL. The CDR3 spans 17 residues. Unmatched junction bases numbered 10, after V lost 1 base and J lost 5 bases. This chain's CDR3 is CASSQADRGPSIETQYF. CDR3 in DNA: TGCGCCAGCAGCCAAGCCGACAGGGGGCCGTCCATCGAGACCCAGTACTTC.

This clonotype was seen just once. The chain employs TRBV20-1 and TRBJ2-3; 9 bases match TRBD2. CDR1 is DFQATT and CDR2 is SNEGSKA in the germline V gene (reference sequence). This CDR3 comprises 14 residues. V gave up 6 bases and J gave up 9 bases; unmatched junction bases: 13. The CDR3: CSARLAEHWGTQYF. The CDR3 DNA sequence: TGCAGTGCCAGACTAGCGGAACACTGGGGGACGCAGTATTTT.

As regards this clonotype: A much larger clone differs from this one at a single base, so this may be a read error. The chain combines TRBV18 with TRBJ2-5, with D unresolved. Judging by the DNA end, TRBJ2-1 fits better; the J call may be wrong. Germline values: CDR1 KGHSH, CDR2 LQKENI. The CDR3 runs 13 residues. CDR3 in amino acids: CASSCGRYNEQFF. The CDR3 bases are TGTGCCAGCTCATGCGGACGGTACAATGAGCAGTTCTTC.

There are a few counts of this clonotype. The chain has TRBV9 and TRBJ2-7, with a tentative D call TRBD2 (6 bases). Per the germline V gene, CDR1 is SGDLS and CDR2 is YYNGEE. This CDR3 is built from 16 residues. The V end lost 0 bases, the J end lost 3 bases, and 16 bases lay between the germline ends. CDR3 bases: TGTGCCAGCAGCGTAGCCGCTAGCGAGTTAGGCTACGAGCAGTACTTC. Its protein is CASSVAASELGYEQYF.

The table lists this clonotype with a count of one. This could be a read error, since a much larger clone is one nucleotide away. The V and J genes are TRBV18 and TRBJ2-2, with 13 bases that match TRBD2. Germline V gene sequence: CDR1 KGHSH, CDR2 LQKENI. The CDR3 has 16 residues. The CDR3 DNA reads TGTGCCAGCTCACCGAGACTAGCGGGAGGAACCGGGGGGCTGTTTTTT. Translation gives CASSPRLAGGTGGLFF. The whole variable domain, filled in from reference TRBV18 and TRBJ2-2, reads NAGVMQNPRHLVRRRGQEARLRCSPMKGHSHVYWYRQLPEEGLKFMVYLQKENIIDESGMPKERFSAEFPKEGPSILRIQQVVRGDSAAYFCASSPRLAGGTGGLFFGEGSRLTVL.

The sample holds one count of this clonotype. This sequence joins TRBV6-8 and TRBJ2-5, with TRBD2 identical over 8 bases. V lost 7 bases and J lost 1; bases outside the gene matches: 2. The V gene's germline CDR1 is MNHGY and CDR2 SAAAGT. This CDR3 contains 13 residues. The CDR3 region is CASTSGSQETQYF. In DNA, the CDR3 is TGTGCCAGCACAAGCGGGAGCCAAGAGACCCAGTACTTC.

This clonotype showed up many times. This rearrangement joins TRBV7-2 to TRBJ1-4, with a weak D call TRBD1 (6 bases). The length of the CDR3 is 14 residues. Germline CDR1 reads SGHTA; CDR2 reads FQGNSA. V gave up 2 bases and J gave up 8 bases, with 12 bases separating them. The CDR3 is CASSLFRGGEKLFF. CDR3 coding DNA: TGTGCCAGCAGCTTATTCAGGGGTGGGGAAAAACTGTTTTTT. The full variable domain, completed using reference TRBV7-2 and TRBJ1-4, is GAGVSQSPSNKVTEKGKDVELRCDPISGHTALYWYRQSLGQGLEFLIYFQGNSAPDKSGLPSDRFSAERTGGSVSTLTIQRTQQEDSAVYLCASSLFRGGEKLFFGSGTQLSVL.

This clonotype occurred a few times. The chain has TRBV13 and TRBJ2-3; 13 nucleotides line up with TRBD2. After removal of 4 bases from V and 6 bases from J, the junction contained 10 bases not matched to a gene. The CDR3 contains 17 residues. CDR1 and CDR2 (germline): PRHDT, FYEKMQ (reference sequence). The CDR3 spells CASSYGLAGEVPDTQYF. Written as DNA, the CDR3 is TGTGCCAGCAGCTACGGACTAGCGGGAGAGGTTCCCGATACGCAGTATTTT.

This clonotype was detected a few times. The V and J genes are TRBV24-1 and TRBJ1-6; D remains unclear. CDR1 is KGHDR and CDR2 is SFDVKD in the germline V gene. Trimming shortened V by 3 bases and J by 7 bases, and 6 bases separated the two germline ends. This CDR3 has 13 amino acids. DNA of the CDR3: TGTGCCACCAGTGATCATATGAATTCACCCCTCCACTTT. It translates to CATSDHMNSPLHF.

This clonotype was observed once. The V and J genes are TRBV28 and TRBJ2-3; 8 bases are a match to TRBD1. The junction had 8 bases not matched to a gene; V was cut back by 5 bases and J by 1 base. The CDR3 sequence is 16 residues long. Per the germline V gene, CDR1 is MDHEN and CDR2 is SYDVKM. The DNA of the CDR3 is TGTGCCAGCAGTCCCGTACCGGGACAGGGCACAGATACGCAGTATTTT. It specifies CASSPVPGQGTDTQYF.

This clonotype showed up many times. The J gene is TRBJ2-2, the V gene TRBV28; 7 bases fit TRBD2. CDR1 is MDHEN, CDR2 SYDVKM, per germline. The J segment lost 3 bases and the V segment lost 0 bases, leaving 16 bases of the junction unmatched. The CDR3 runs 20 residues. CDR3 DNA: TGTGCCAGCAGTTTATGGCCCCCTCGGGCAGGACTAGGCGACACCGGGGAGCTGTTTTTT. Translation: CASSLWPPRAGLGDTGELFF.

This clonotype has more than one count but fewer than ten. The chain joins TRBV18 to TRBJ1-5; D is unresolved. Germline V gives CDR1 KGHSH, CDR2 LQKENI. V was trimmed by 2 bases and J by 7 bases, leaving 9 bases between them. This CDR3 has 13 residues. For the CDR3, the DNA is TGTGCCAGCTCACCAAATGACCAACAGCCCCAGCATTTT. It codes for CASSPNDQQPQHF.

At least ten counts were recorded for this clonotype. The chain combines TRBV7-9 with TRBJ2-3, with 10 bases fitting TRBD2. The CDR3 sequence is 15 residues long. CDR1 SEHNR and CDR2 FQNEAQ come from the germline V gene (reference sequence). V gave up 5 bases and J gave up 3 bases; unmatched junction bases: 5. CDR3 bases: TGTGCCAGCAGCCGCTCTAGCGGGAGTACAGATACGCAGTATTTT. Its translation: CASSRSSGSTDTQYF.

The chain is built from TRBV20-1 and TRBJ2-7; D gene uncertain. The CDR3 consists of 12 residues. Per germline, CDR1 DFQATT and CDR2 SNEGSKA (reference sequence). Trimming cost V 5 bases and J 1 base, with 9 bases left between them. The CDR3 spells CSAGPVSYEQYF. In DNA, the CDR3 is TGCAGTGCTGGACCGGTTTCCTACGAGCAGTACTTC.